This T cell receptor beta chain was captured in a study of blood T cell repertoires in COVID-19 (dated by TCRdb to the early 2020s). Regarding the research as a whole: Samples from collaborators originated in the United States, Italy and Spain and spanned both the acute and convalescent phases of COVID-19. HLA class I and class II types, where available, came from metadata supplied by the sample provider rather than from assay-based typing. Sample metadata almost always included a de-identified subject ID, COVID-19 status, age in years and sex. A freely available public database, intended as a resource for researchers studying the immune response to SARS-CoV-2, is where the repertoires were released. Deeply sampled blood TCRbeta repertoires from subjects exposed to, actively infected with, or recovered from COVID-19 were included in the dataset. The samples were drawn from two sources: the first 160 participants of the ongoing ImmuneRACE study, and 950 to 1,500 subjects contributed by 6 global collaborators. The material from the prospective study consisted of cDNA or gDNA derived from T cells, B-cell-depleted T cells, or PBMCs.

Clipping removes 5 bases from V and 5 bases from J, with 8 as the unmatched junction base count. Based on the germline V gene (reference sequence), the CDR1 and CDR2 sequences are SGHNT and YYREEE. Inclusive of the bounding cysteine and phenylalanine, the CDR3 is 14 residues long. Of all the DNA, just the CDR3 is kept, 42 bases in frame from base 1. Turning to this clone: The antigen it recognizes is unknown. No base quality values were provided; no much bigger clone lies one nucleotide off.

Each collaborating institution followed its own protocols to collect whole blood in K2EDTA tubes. For TCRbeta analysis, collaborator samples were shipped as frozen whole blood, as isolated PBMCs, or as DNA extracted from either sample type. TCRbeta CDR3 regions were amplified from genomic DNA using the immunoSEQ Assay, a bias-controlled multiplex PCR. Per the authors' processing: Nucleated cell counts per sample were estimated from amplification of reference gene primers within the assay. To quantify the absolute abundance of each unique TCRbeta CDR3 rearrangement, sequence reads were collapsed and filtered. For each sample, productive Simpson clonality was calculated as the square root of Simpson's diversity index over productive rearrangements. TCRdb provides this immuneACCESS table in a form limited to in-frame rearrangements. Some clones are lacking; in checked studies, under half of them reflect an unresolved V gene, and why the rest are absent is not known. From that table come the V and J calls and clone size; the DNA was used to work out D and trimming. For this sample the table gives approximately 230,000 clones, of which 70% to 90% were detected only once. Jointly, the top ten make up approximately 1.4% of the sample.

The research as a whole found: The amount of clinical and demographic metadata varied by source and participant and was provided uncurated.

What was sequenced was peripheral blood. This receptor was taken from a man older than 75 with acute or convalescent COVID-19. The chain was built from TRBV5-4 and TRBJ1-2, and 8 junctional nucleotides match TRBD1. The CDR3 amino acid sequence is: CASRWTGKGYGYTF. In nucleotides, the sequence is TGTGCCAGCAGGTGGACAGGGAAGGGGTATGGCTACACCTTC.